A selection of T cell receptor beta chains follows, all from one sample in a study of tumor and adjacent non-tumor tissue in lung cancer. TCRdb passed the multiplex PCR reads through MiXCR, listing each CDR3 protein once. The sample consists of tens of thousands of distinct CDR3 sequences, around 70% of them appearing once. Sequencing input: distant non-tumor lung tissue. The origin of the receptors is a woman aged 50 to 60 with non-small cell lung cancer. Each CDR3 is given with its conserved first and last residue. A D gene is named only where the DNA matches it firmly. Size is stated for part of the rows, as once, few or many counts, or as a class when the clone is expanded.

D gene: -
V gene: TRBV7-8
J gene: TRBJ1-2
clone size: -
CDR3 DNA: TGTGCCAGCGGCTTAGAGGGAGGGGTCTCTGGCTACACCTTC
CDR3 protein: CASGLEGGVSGYTF

D gene: -
V gene: TRBV28
J gene: TRBJ2-2
clone size: many
CDR3 DNA: TGTGCCAGCCTTTCCAGTTCGAACACCGGGGAGCTGTTTTTT
CDR3 protein: CASLSSSNTGELFF

D gene: TRBD1
V gene: TRBV20-1
J gene: TRBJ1-6
clone size: few
CDR3 DNA: TGCAGTGTTAGGGAAGGGACAGGATCACCTAATTCACCCCTCCACTTT
CDR3 protein: CSVREGTGSPNSPLHF

D gene: -
V gene: TRBV20-1
J gene: TRBJ2-2
clone size: many
CDR3 DNA: TGCAGTGCTAGAGAGGGTTCCACCGGGGAGCTGTTTTTT
CDR3 protein: CSAREGSTGELFF

D gene: -
V gene: TRBV5-1
J gene: TRBJ2-7
clone size: -
CDR3 DNA: TGCGCCAGCAGCATCGGCAGGGAGTACGAGCAGTACTTC
CDR3 protein: CASSIGREYEQYF

D gene: TRBD2
V gene: TRBV5-1
J gene: TRBJ2-1
clone size: few
CDR3 DNA: TGCGCCAGCGGCGAAGGGACTAGCGGGAGAGGTGTAAATGAGCAGTTCTTC
CDR3 protein: CASGEGTSGRGVNEQFF

D gene: TRBD1
V gene: TRBV29-1
J gene: TRBJ1-2
clone size: few
CDR3 DNA: TGCAGCGTCATCGACAGGGATTCCGGTGACTACACCTTC
CDR3 protein: CSVIDRDSGDYTF

D gene: TRBD2
V gene: TRBV29-1
J gene: TRBJ2-1
clone size: medium-sized
CDR3 DNA: TGCAGTGGGGGAGGGCCGGAGTTCTTC
CDR3 protein: CSGGGPEFF

D gene: -
V gene: TRBV12-3/TRBV12-4
J gene: TRBJ2-6
clone size: -
CDR3 DNA: TGTGCCAGCACCCTGAGGGGGGGCGGTGGGGCCAACGTCCTGACTTTC
CDR3 protein: CASTLRGGGGANVLTF

D gene: -
V gene: TRBV11-2
J gene: TRBJ2-3
clone size: many
CDR3 DNA: TGTGCCAGCGGATTCCAGGGCGGCGGAGCAGATACGCAGTATTTT
CDR3 protein: CASGFQGGGADTQYF

D gene: -
V gene: TRBV5-1
J gene: TRBJ1-2
clone size: -
CDR3 DNA: TGCGCCAGCAGCTTTTTACGGGGGTATGGCTACACCTTC
CDR3 protein: CASSFLRGYGYTF

D gene: TRBD1
V gene: TRBV10-3
J gene: TRBJ1-2
clone size: -
CDR3 DNA: TGTGCCATCAGTGATGCGGGACAGGGGGCGCTCACCTATCGCTACACCTTC
CDR3 protein: CAISDAGQGALTYRYTF

D gene: TRBD2
V gene: TRBV14
J gene: TRBJ2-1
clone size: few
CDR3 DNA: TGTGCCAGCAGCCAAGATTCAGGGACTAGCGGGATTATGCGGATTTTTTCCTATATTGAGCAGTTCTTC
CDR3 protein: CASSQDSGTSGIMRIFSYIEQFF

D gene: -
V gene: TRBV5-5
J gene: TRBJ2-1
clone size: -
CDR3 DNA: TGTGCCAGCAGCGTAACTCCCAGGGTGGAGAGTGAGCTATTCTTC
CDR3 protein: CASSVTPRVESELFF

D gene: -
V gene: TRBV28
J gene: TRBJ1-2
clone size: many
CDR3 DNA: TGTGCCAGCAGGGCCGGGGAACATGGGTATGGCTACACCTTC
CDR3 protein: CASRAGEHGYGYTF

D gene: -
V gene: TRBV11-2
J gene: TRBJ2-1
clone size: -
CDR3 DNA: TGTGCCAGCACCTTAACACTCTTGACGGGAGAGCAGCTCTTC
CDR3 protein: CASTLTLLTGEQLF

D gene: TRBD2
V gene: TRBV20-1
J gene: TRBJ2-3
clone size: -
CDR3 DNA: TGCAATGCCCCGGGAGGGTTCGGGAAAGACACGCAGTATTTT
CDR3 protein: CNAPGGFGKDTQYF